This T cell receptor (beta chain) was profiled in a study of cytomegalovirus exposure and HLA in healthy donors. For the study at large: An early data release held tens of millions of unique TCRs from HLA-typed donors.

There were likely unrecorded immune exposures, though donors were nominally healthy when sampled. Study-wide findings and caveats: Sequences of the TCR beta chain were said to predict the HLA-A and HLA-B alleles of most subjects accurately. Most TCRs appeared rarely, but some public TCRs recurred in many donors.

With respect to this clone: Antigen unknown.

V was clipped by 6 bases and J by 4 bases, with 10 bases between them. The CDR3 has 13 amino acids. Germline lookup yields CDR1 MNHEY and CDR2 SVGAGI. Vbeta (60) and Jbeta (13) primers were used in the PCR. This table comes from immunoSEQ multiplex PCR, and its TCRdb copy is limited to in-frame clones, with some not included. The sample consists of roughly 170,000 clones, approximately 80% of them appearing once. The chain employs TRBV6-5 and TRBJ1-3, with D unclear. Sequencing was done on a sample of PBMCs. The receptor was derived from a woman aged 18-30 years in good health and CMV-seronegative. As DNA, the CDR3 is TGTGCCAGCAGATACCAGTTAGGAAACACCATATATTTT. Translated, it gives CASRYQLGNTIYF.